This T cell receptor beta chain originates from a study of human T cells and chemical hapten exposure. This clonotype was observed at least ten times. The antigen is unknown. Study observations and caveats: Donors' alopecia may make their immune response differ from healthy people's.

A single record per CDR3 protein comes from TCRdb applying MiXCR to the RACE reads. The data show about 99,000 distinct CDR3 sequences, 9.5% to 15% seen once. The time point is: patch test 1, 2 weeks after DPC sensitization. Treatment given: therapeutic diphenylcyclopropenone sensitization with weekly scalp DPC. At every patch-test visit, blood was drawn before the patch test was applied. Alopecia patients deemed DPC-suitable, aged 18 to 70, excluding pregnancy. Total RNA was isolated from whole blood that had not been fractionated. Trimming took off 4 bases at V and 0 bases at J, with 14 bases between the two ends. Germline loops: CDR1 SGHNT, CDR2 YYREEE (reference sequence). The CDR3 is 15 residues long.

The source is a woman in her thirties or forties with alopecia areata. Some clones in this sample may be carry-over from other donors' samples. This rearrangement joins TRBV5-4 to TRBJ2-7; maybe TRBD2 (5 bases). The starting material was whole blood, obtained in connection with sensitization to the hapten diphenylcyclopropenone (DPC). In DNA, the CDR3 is TGTGCCAGCAGCCAACAAGGGAGCCTCTCCTACGAGCAGTACTTC. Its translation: CASSQQGSLSYEQYF.